A single sample is the source of the 10 T cell receptor beta chains below, sequenced in a study of blood T cells in healthy people across ages. A second PCR of roughly 7 to 11 cycles used a sample-barcoded 5' primer and a J-beta primer mix. One entry per CDR3 protein, called by TCRdb with MiXCR from the 5' RACE reads. The table shows more than 700,000 distinct CDR3 sequences, with 40% to 65% occurring only once. The sequenced sample consisted of blood. The receptor set was obtained from a man aged 80 or over in good health.

The rearrangement joins TRBV4-2 to TRBJ2-7; TRBD1 matches at 8 bases. V lost 0 bases and J lost 4; bases outside the gene matches: 11. The CDR3 spans 17 residues. CDR1 and CDR2 from the germline V gene are LGHNA and YNFKEQ. The CDR3 protein is CASSQETAGGGVYEQYF. CDR3 nucleotide sequence: TGTGCCAGCAGCCAAGAAACGGCAGGGGGCGGGGTGTACGAGCAGTACTTC.

The rearrangement links TRBV12-3 or TRBV12-4 to TRBJ2-4; D gene ambiguous. The CDR3 covers 13 residues. V dropped 6 bases and J dropped 4 bases, with 10 bases sitting between them. Written as DNA, the CDR3 is TGTGCCAGCAGCACCGGACGGAAAAACATTCAGTACTTC. Translating it yields CASSTGRKNIQYF.

J is TRBJ1-4 and V is TRBV20-1; D not certain. The CDR3 loop spans 15 amino acids. With 3 bases removed from V and 5 bases from J, the gap between germline ends came to 16 bases. Germline V CDR1 and CDR2: DFQATT, SNEGSKA (reference sequence). DNA for the CDR3: TGCAGTGCTAGGGCGCCTGGGCGGACCAATGAAAAACTGTTTTTT. As protein: CSARAPGRTNEKLFF.

The rearrangement links TRBV5-4 to TRBJ2-5; TRBD1 aligns across 7 bases. The CDR3 runs 15 residues. V lost 0 bases and J lost 4; bases outside the gene matches: 6. Germline lookup yields CDR1 SGHNT and CDR2 YYREEE (reference sequence). CDR3 DNA sequence: TGTGCCAGCAGCTTGGGACAGGGCGGGCGAGAGACCCAGTACTTC. The encoded protein is CASSLGQGGRETQYF.

The genes are TRBV6-2 or TRBV6-3 and TRBJ2-5; TRBD1 matches at 7 bases. Per the germline V gene, CDR1 is MNHEY and CDR2 is SVGEGT. The CDR3 totals 13 residues. V shed 5 bases and J 7 bases; nucleotides not matched to a gene: 7. In nucleotides, the CDR3 is TGTGCCAGCAGTCAGACAGGGCGCGCGACCCAGTACTTC. Residues: CASSQTGRATQYF.

This chain joins TRBV10-3 and TRBJ2-5; 12 bases align to TRBD2. The ends lost 3 bases at V and 11 bases at J; junction bases unmatched: 13. The CDR3 runs 16 residues. Per germline, CDR1 ENHRY and CDR2 SYGVKD. CDR3 DNA: TGTGCCATCAGTGATCTGCGACTAGCGGGAGAAAATGAGCAGTACTTC. Its protein product is CAISDLRLAGENEQYF.

The chain employs TRBV9 and TRBJ2-7, with TRBD2 as a possible D gene (5 bases). The J call may not be correct, given that the DNA end is closer to TRBJ2-5. Germline CDR1 SGDLS, CDR2 YYNGEE. This CDR3 has 13 amino acids. Here the CDR3 DNA reads TGTGCCAGCAGCGTATCAGTCGAGGGGACCCAGTACTTC. This translates into CASSVSVEGTQYF.

The chain recombines TRBV30 with TRBJ2-7; D might be TRBD1 (6 bases). The germline V gene encodes CDR1 GTSNPN and CDR2 SVGIG (reference sequence). The length of the CDR3 is 13 residues. Between the trimmed V and J ends, which lost 3 bases and 2 bases, there was a span of 11 bases. The CDR3 DNA sequence: TGTGCCTGGAGCCGCGGACAGCCCTACGAGCAGTACTTC. This sequence encodes CAWSRGQPYEQYF.

The chain is built from TRBV28 and TRBJ2-1; 13 positions match TRBD2. The germline CDR1 and CDR2 sequences are MDHEN and SYDVKM. V lost 6 bases, J lost 0 bases, and 11 bases stayed unmatched. The length of the CDR3 is 19 residues. This CDR3 is CASSPRLAGGPRSYNEQFF. The CDR3 DNA reads as TGTGCCAGCAGCCCGCGACTAGCGGGAGGCCCTCGCTCCTACAATGAGCAGTTCTTC.

This rearrangement joins TRBV5-1 to TRBJ1-1; possible D gene TRBD1, 6 bases. V was trimmed by 3 bases and J by 6 bases, leaving 15 bases between them. The CDR3 spans 14 residues. CDR1 and CDR2 from the germline V gene are SGHRS and YFSETQ. For the CDR3, the DNA is TGCGCCAGCAGCTGGGGGGCAGTGGCGTCTGAAGCTTTCTTT. It specifies CASSWGAVASEAFF. The complete variable domain, with remaining parts taken from reference TRBV5-1 and TRBJ1-1, reads KAGVTQTPRYLIKTRGQQVTLSCSPISGHRSVSWYQQTPGQGLQFLFEYFSETQRNKGNFPGRFSGRQFSNSRSEMNVSTLELGDSALYLCASSWGAVASEAFFGQGTRLTVV.